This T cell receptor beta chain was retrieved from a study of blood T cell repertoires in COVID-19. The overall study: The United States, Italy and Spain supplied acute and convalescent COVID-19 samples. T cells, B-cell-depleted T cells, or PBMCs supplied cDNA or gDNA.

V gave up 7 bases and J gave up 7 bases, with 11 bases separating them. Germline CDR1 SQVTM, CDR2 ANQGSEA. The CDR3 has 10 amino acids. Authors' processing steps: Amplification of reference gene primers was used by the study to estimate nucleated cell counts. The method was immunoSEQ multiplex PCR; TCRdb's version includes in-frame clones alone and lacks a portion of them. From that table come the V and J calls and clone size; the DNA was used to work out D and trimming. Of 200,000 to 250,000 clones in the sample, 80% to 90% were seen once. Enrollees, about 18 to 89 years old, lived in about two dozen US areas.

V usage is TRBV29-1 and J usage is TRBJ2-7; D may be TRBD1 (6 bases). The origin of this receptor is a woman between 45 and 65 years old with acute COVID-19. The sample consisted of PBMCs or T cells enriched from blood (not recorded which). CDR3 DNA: TGCAGCGGGGGGACAACGGAGCAGTACTTC. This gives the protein CSGGTTEQYF.